What follows describes a single T cell receptor beta chain. No antigen is known for it. This CDR3 contains 14 residues. The germline V gene encodes CDR1 MNHEY and CDR2 SMNVEV (reference sequence). V gave up 0 bases and J gave up 8 bases, with 13 bases separating them. The sample comes from a study of OX40 agonist ivuxolimab in advanced cancers. Here immunoSEQ multiplex PCR was the method, and the copy in TCRdb shows in-frame clones only, minus some. The repertoire holds some 57,000 clones, with about 90% as singletons. Study-level results: In CD8+ T cells, expanded clones were on average more numerous than in CD4+.

Autoimmune disease history or systemic immunosuppression meant exclusion. The sequenced sample was CD4+ or CD8+ T cells sorted from blood, obtained in a trial of the OX40 agonist ivuxolimab. The chain joins TRBV27 to TRBJ1-2; D not certain. This clonotype originated in an adult with an advanced solid tumor such as melanoma, head and neck, liver or kidney cancer. Written as DNA, the CDR3 is TGTGCCAGCAGTTTATCCCCCCTCCTATGGGGCTACACCTTC. Protein product: CASSLSPLLWGYTF.